This TCR beta chain was sequenced in a study of early stage breast cancer tumors. This CDR3 is built from 15 residues. Germline lookup yields CDR1 MNHEY and CDR2 SVGAGI. Trimming removed 0 bases at V and 6 bases at J, with 11 bases between. The protocol was immunoSEQ multiplex PCR, while the TCRdb copy is restricted to in-frame clones and leaves out a portion. The sample holds some 58,000 clones, roughly 80% seen once. With regard to this clone: Its antigen remains unidentified.

The study's findings and limits: Commonly generated sequences made up most enriched TCRB sequences shared between patients.

The V call is TRBV6-5, the J call TRBJ2-2; no firm D call. The sequence was obtained from a person aged 25 to 45 with breast cancer. The sample comprised blood. CDR3: CASSYSYRQAGELFF. CDR3 nucleotides: TGTGCCAGCAGTTACTCGTATAGGCAGGCCGGGGAGCTGTTTTTT.